This entry lists 28 T cell receptor beta chains sequenced from one sample in a study of T cells in Graves' hyperthyroidism and ophthalmopathy (dated by TCRdb to between 2018 and 2021). Libraries were constructed by multiplex PCR. Sequencing was performed on an Illumina HiSeq 2000. The TCR beta CDR3 regions were amplified from the RNA transcripts. A first-round RT-PCR of the TCR CDR3 used the HTBI primer set with the Qiagen OneStep RT-PCR kit. Using fastp at Q25 and MiXCR, TCRdb reprocessed the public reads and kept productive beta chains. When rows share a CDR3 protein, they turn into one entry using the most common DNA and genes. For this sample there are about 700,000 distinct CDR3 sequences; 12% to 15% appear just once. In total, the top ten clones hold about 10% of the sample. Specimen: blood. Receptor source: a woman aged 18-35 years with Graves' hyperthyroidism.

This sequence joins TRBV19 and TRBJ2-3; D is uncertain. With 3 bases removed from V and 6 bases from J, the gap between germline ends came to 19 bases. There are 16 residues in the CDR3. Germline V gene lookup returns CDR1 LNHDA and CDR2 SQIVND (reference sequence). CDR3 loop: CASSMVPRLVVDTQYF. CDR3 nucleotides: TGTGCCAGTAGTATGGTCCCTAGGCTGGTTGTGGATACGCAGTATTTT. Full variable domain (outside the CDR3, taken from reference TRBV19 and TRBJ2-3): DGGITQSPKYLFRKEGQNVTLSCEQNLNHDAMYWYRQDPGQGLRLIYYSQIVNDFQKGDIAEGYSVSREKKESFPLTVTSAQKNPTAFYLCASSMVPRLVVDTQYFGPGTRLTVL.

The table lists this clonotype with a few counts. The V gene is TRBV30, the J gene TRBJ1-2; possibly TRBD1 for D (6 bases). CDR1 is GTSNPN, CDR2 SVGIG, per germline (reference sequence). This CDR3 spans 13 amino acids. The V end was cut by 2 bases, the J end by 3 bases, with 10 bases between. CDR3 region: CAWSRTVDYGYTF. The DNA for the CDR3 is TGTGCCTGGAGTAGGACAGTAGACTATGGCTACACCTTC.

A few counts support this clonotype. The chain carries TRBV7-2 and TRBJ2-1, with 7 positions matching TRBD1. CDR3 length equals 19 residues. Germline V gene sequence: CDR1 SGHTA, CDR2 FQGNSA. The V gene end was trimmed by 4 bases and the J gene end by 0 bases; junction bases not matched to a gene: 15. The CDR3 here is CASSSRAGMGQSSYNEQFF. CDR3 DNA sequence: TGTGCCAGCAGCTCCCGGGCCGGCATGGGACAGAGCTCCTACAATGAGCAGTTCTTC.

This clonotype has at least ten counts. V gene TRBV10-3 combines with J gene TRBJ2-7; 14 bases are a match to TRBD2. CDR1 is ENHRY, CDR2 SYGVKD, per germline. The CDR3 runs to 17 residues. Trimming took 10 bases from V and 3 from J; bases not matched to a gene: 14. Written as DNA, the CDR3 is TGTGCCACCAACACCGGGACTAGCGGGAGCAATGGCTACGAGCAGTACTTC. Protein product: CATNTGTSGSNGYEQYF.

This clonotype occurred many times. CDR3 amino acids: CSATVGDTQYF. In DNA, the CDR3 is TGCAGTGCTACGGTAGGGGATACGCAGTATTTT. This rearrangement joins TRBV20-1 to TRBJ2-3; D unclear. CDR1 and CDR2 from the germline V gene are DFQATT and SNEGSKA (reference sequence). The CDR3 loop spans 11 amino acids. V was clipped by 4 bases and J by 6 bases, with 8 bases between them.

This clonotype has only a few counts. The chain recombines TRBV7-9 with TRBJ1-4, with D unresolved. Germline V CDR1 and CDR2: SEHNR, FQNEAQ (reference sequence). V lost 3 bases, J lost 8 bases, and 4 bases lay in between. The CDR3 runs to 11 residues. The CDR3 DNA reads TGTGCCAGCAGCTTTAGAGAAAAACTGTTTTTT. This translates into CASSFREKLFF.

In this sample, this clonotype turned up many times. The chain links TRBV28 to TRBJ2-7; 11 bases are a match to TRBD1. Trimming at V came to 4 bases and at J to 1 base, leaving 3 bases not matched to a gene. The CDR3 runs to 15 residues. Germline assignment: CDR1 MDHEN and CDR2 SYDVKM. CDR3 region: CASSYGTGGSYEQYF. For the CDR3, the DNA is TGTGCCAGCAGTTATGGGACAGGGGGTTCCTACGAGCAGTACTTC.

This clonotype was observed at least ten times. The rearrangement links TRBV20-1 to TRBJ2-1; no reliable D call. The CDR3 has 15 residues. Germline assignment: CDR1 DFQATT and CDR2 SNEGSKA (reference sequence). V dropped 4 bases and J dropped 0 bases, with 13 bases sitting between them. The CDR3 DNA sequence: TGCAGTGCTAAGAAACAGAAAAGCTCCTACAATGAGCAGTTCTTC. This sequence encodes CSAKKQKSSYNEQFF.

This clonotype was recorded at least ten times. This chain connects TRBV27 to TRBJ2-7, with 7 bases lining up with TRBD1. CDR1 is MNHEY and CDR2 is SMNVEV in the germline V gene (reference sequence). The CDR3 contains 14 residues. After removal of 1 base from V and 3 bases from J, the junction contained 3 bases not matched to a gene. CDR3 nucleotide sequence: TGTGCCAGCAGTTTATACAGACAGGGCTACGAGCAGTACTTC. It translates to CASSLYRQGYEQYF.

This clonotype was observed a handful of times. The chain uses TRBV4-1 and TRBJ1-1; no definite D call. The V end was cut by 0 bases, the J end by 0 bases, with 14 bases between. The CDR3 spans 17 residues. Germline CDR1 MGHRA, CDR2 YSYEKL. CDR3 sequence: CASSQDPPPGLNTEAFF. The CDR3, as DNA: TGCGCCAGCAGCCAAGATCCCCCGCCGGGATTGAACACTGAAGCTTTCTTT.

This clonotype came up a few times. The chain recombines TRBV5-6 with TRBJ2-2; TRBD2 matches at 11 bases. Germline V gene data show CDR1 as SGHDT and CDR2 as YYEEEE. V was pared by 4 bases and J by 1 base, with 3 bases of the junction left unmatched. CDR3 length: 16 residues. The CDR3 loop is CASSEGLAVNTGELFF. DNA for the CDR3: TGTGCCAGCAGCGAGGGACTAGCGGTGAACACCGGGGAGCTGTTTTTT.

This clonotype was seen only a few times. The gene calls are TRBV18 and TRBJ1-5; maybe TRBD1 (5 bases). Germline assignment: CDR1 KGHSH and CDR2 LQKENI. The CDR3 covers 15 residues. V lost 4 bases and J 3 bases, leaving 13 bases between the germline ends. CDR3 region: CASSQLDSLNQPQHF. The CDR3 DNA is TGTGCCAGCTCACAACTCGACAGCCTCAATCAGCCCCAGCATTTT.

This clonotype was recorded many times. The rearrangement links TRBV20-1 to TRBJ2-2; perhaps TRBD2 as D (6 bases). V was trimmed by 7 bases and J by 1 base, leaving 13 bases between them. The CDR3 is made up of 14 amino acids. Germline V gene data show CDR1 as DFQATT and CDR2 as SNEGSKA (reference sequence). This CDR3 reads CSGRRGENTGELFF. The CDR3 nucleotides read TGCAGTGGCCGGCGGGGAGAGAACACCGGGGAGCTGTTTTTT.

Ten or more counts support this clonotype. The V gene is TRBV9, the J gene TRBJ2-7, with D possibly being TRBD2 (6 bases). Germline lookup yields CDR1 SGDLS and CDR2 YYNGEE. Trimming took off 3 bases at V and 2 bases at J, with 15 bases between the two ends. This CDR3 region has 15 residues. The CDR3 region is CASSETAGGTYEQYF. In DNA, the CDR3 is TGTGCCAGCAGCGAAACAGCGGGTGGAACCTACGAGCAGTACTTC.

This clonotype was counted at least ten times. The chain combines TRBV7-9 with TRBJ1-1; TRBD1 is a possible D gene (5 bases). V shed 5 bases and J shed 1 base, with 11 bases lying between them. Germline V gives CDR1 SEHNR, CDR2 FQNEAQ (reference sequence). The length of the CDR3 is 14 residues. CDR3 sequence: CASSQGPRNTEAFF. The DNA of the CDR3 is TGTGCCAGCAGCCAGGGTCCGCGGAACACTGAAGCTTTCTTT.

The V call is TRBV2, the J call TRBJ2-5; 8 bases match TRBD2. Germline values: CDR1 SNHLY, CDR2 FYNNEI. Germline trimming cut 4 bases from V and 4 bases from J; bases unmatched to any gene: 8. The CDR3 spans 15 residues. CDR3 nucleotides: TGTGCCAGCAGTGCGCGAATAGCGGGGCCAGAGACCCAGTACTTC. The encoded protein is CASSARIAGPETQYF.

The chain joins TRBV30 to TRBJ1-1, with TRBD1 matching 7 bases. CDR3 size: 15 residues. Per germline, CDR1 GTSNPN and CDR2 SVGIG (reference sequence). The ends lost 4 bases at V and 0 bases at J; junction bases unmatched: 8. The CDR3 region is CAWTPGQSVNTEAFF. DNA for the CDR3: TGTGCCTGGACCCCGGGACAGTCTGTGAACACTGAAGCTTTCTTT.

This clonotype was observed a few times. The chain uses TRBV20-1 and TRBJ2-6; no definite D call. V lost 2 bases, J lost 4 bases, and 9 bases lay in between. The CDR3 spans 14 residues. The germline gives CDR1 DFQATT, CDR2 SNEGSKA (reference sequence). CDR3 coding DNA: TGCAGTGCTAGATACGGGCCCGGGGCCAACGTCCTGACTTTC. It is translated as CSARYGPGANVLTF.

The chain is built from TRBV27 and TRBJ1-2; D remains unclear. Germline-derived CDR1 and CDR2 are MNHEY and SMNVEV (reference sequence). The CDR3 consists of 14 residues. The V gene lost 4 bases and the J gene lost 4 bases, with 13 bases spanning the gap. CDR3 bases: TGTGCCAGCAGTTCCCGGAGGTCGGGCTATGGCTACACCTTC. Protein product: CASSSRRSGYGYTF.

This chain uses TRBV7-9 with TRBJ2-2, with D hard to call. Trimming stripped 4 bases from V and 2 bases from J, with 14 bases between. The CDR3 covers 16 residues. Germline V gene lookup returns CDR1 SEHNR and CDR2 FQNEAQ (reference sequence). The CDR3 loop reads CASSSIDHPNTGELFF. CDR3 nucleotides: TGTGCCAGCAGCTCGATAGACCATCCTAACACCGGGGAGCTGTTTTTT.

This clonotype came up a few times. The CDR3 region is CSARDVGTANTEAFF. The CDR3, as DNA: TGCAGTGCTAGAGATGTTGGAACAGCGAACACTGAAGCTTTCTTT. The chain recombines TRBV20-1 with TRBJ1-1, with no clear D. The CDR3 is 15 amino acids. Germline-derived CDR1 and CDR2 are DFQATT and SNEGSKA (reference sequence). The V end lost 0 bases, the J end lost 1 base, and 12 bases lay between the germline ends.

The V gene is TRBV20-1, the J gene TRBJ2-7, with TRBD1 identical over 8 bases. This CDR3 spans 12 amino acids. Germline V lookup: CDR1 DFQATT, CDR2 SNEGSKA (reference sequence). V trimming: 4 bases; J trimming: 6 bases; junction bases outside the gene matches: 5. CDR3 nucleotide sequence: TGCAGTGCTACCCAGGGGGCGGGCGAGCAGTACTTC. The encoded protein is CSATQGAGEQYF.

This clonotype was recorded at least ten times. V and J are TRBV29-1 and TRBJ1-1; no reliable D call. Trimming took off 4 bases at V and 0 bases at J, with 18 bases between the two ends. CDR1 SQVTM and CDR2 ANQGSEA come from the germline V gene. This CDR3 is built from 16 residues. CDR3 sequence (DNA): TGCAGCGTTGGAGACCAGCACCGGACCATGAACACTGAAGCTTTCTTT. Amino acid sequence: CSVGDQHRTMNTEAFF.

This clonotype was found a few times. V is TRBV30 and J is TRBJ2-2; TRBD2 agrees at 8 bases. The germline CDR1 and CDR2 sequences are GTSNPN and SVGIG (reference sequence). V lost 6 bases, J lost 3 bases, and 9 bases stayed unmatched. The CDR3 has 15 amino acids. The CDR3 nucleotides are TGTGCCTGTTTACTAGCGGTCCCTTACACCGGGGAGCTGTTTTTT. Translation gives CACLLAVPYTGELFF.

This clonotype has a count of ten or more. CDR3 amino acids: CASSLESYTDTQYF. CDR3 coding DNA: TGTGCCAGCAGTTTAGAGAGCTACACAGATACGCAGTATTTT. V gene TRBV27 combines with J gene TRBJ2-3, with D unresolved. CDR3 length: 14 residues. Germline V gene lookup returns CDR1 MNHEY and CDR2 SMNVEV (reference sequence). Trimming pared 2 bases from V and 2 bases from J, leaving 8 bases between.

The genes are TRBV19 and TRBJ1-6; D perhaps matches TRBD1 (5 bases). The V end was cut by 3 bases, the J end by 7 bases, with 13 bases between. The germline gives CDR1 LNHDA, CDR2 SQIVND (reference sequence). The CDR3 is 15 amino acids. The CDR3 spells CASSMAGQKNSPLHF. DNA for the CDR3: TGTGCCAGTAGTATGGCAGGGCAAAAAAATTCACCCCTCCACTTT.

This chain uses TRBV18 with TRBJ2-3; TRBD1 matches at 8 bases. The CDR3 is made up of 15 amino acids. Germline CDR1 KGHSH, CDR2 LQKENI. V gave up 2 bases and J gave up 3 bases; unmatched junction bases: 4. The CDR3 nucleotides read TGTGCCAGCTCACCAGGACAGGGTAGGACAGATACGCAGTATTTT. Amino acid sequence: CASSPGQGRTDTQYF.

This clonotype was seen only once. A clone one base away is much larger, so this may be a read error. This chain connects TRBV28 to TRBJ2-5; no clear D. The J call is doubtful: the DNA matches TRBJ2-1 better. CDR1 and CDR2 from the germline V gene are MDHEN and SYDVKM. The CDR3 length is 13 residues. The CDR3 here is CASSFEHLWTQFF. The CDR3 DNA is TGTGCCAGCAGTTTCGAGCACCTTTGGACCCAGTTCTTC.